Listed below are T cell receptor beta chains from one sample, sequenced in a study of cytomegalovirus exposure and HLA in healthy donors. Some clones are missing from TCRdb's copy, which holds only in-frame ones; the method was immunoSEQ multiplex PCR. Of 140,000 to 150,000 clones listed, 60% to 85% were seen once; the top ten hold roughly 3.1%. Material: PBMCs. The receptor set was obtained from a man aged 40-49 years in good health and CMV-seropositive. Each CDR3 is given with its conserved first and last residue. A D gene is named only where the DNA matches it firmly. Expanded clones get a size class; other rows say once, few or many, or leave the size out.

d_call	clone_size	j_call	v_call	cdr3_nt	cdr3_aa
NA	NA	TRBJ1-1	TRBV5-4	TGTGCCAGCAGCTTACCAGGGCCATATCCTGAAGCTTTCTTT	CASSLPGPYPEAFF
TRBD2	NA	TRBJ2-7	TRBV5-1	TGCGCCAGCAGCTTGTGGGCTAGCGGTTCCTACGAGCAGTACTTC	CASSLWASGSYEQYF
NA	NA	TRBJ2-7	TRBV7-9	TGTGCCAGCAGCGGCTCCGAGCAGTACTTC	CASSGSEQYF
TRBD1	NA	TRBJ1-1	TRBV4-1	TGCGCCAGCAGCGAAGCCGGGACAGGGAGGGCTTTCTTT	CASSEAGTGRAFF
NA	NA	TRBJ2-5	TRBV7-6	TGTGCCAGCAGCTTACGAGTACAAGAGACCCAGTACTTC	CASSLRVQETQYF
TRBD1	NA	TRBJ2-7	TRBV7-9	TGTGCCAGCAGCGCTCCCGCTCCGGACAGGGTTCACTTC	CASSAPAPDRVHF
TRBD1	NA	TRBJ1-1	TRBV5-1	TGCGCCAGCAGCGGAAATCAGGGGGCGAACACTGAAGCTTTCTTT	CASSGNQGANTEAFF
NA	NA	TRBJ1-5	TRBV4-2	TGTGCCAGCAGCCAAGAAACGGAGGGGAATCAGCCCCAGCATTTT	CASSQETEGNQPQHF
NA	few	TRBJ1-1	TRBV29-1	TGCAGCGCGGGGAACACTGAAGCTTTCTTT	CSAGNTEAFF
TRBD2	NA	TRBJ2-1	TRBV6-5	TGTGCCAGCAGTTACTCGACTAGCAGCTACAATGAGCAGTTCTTC	CASSYSTSSYNEQFF
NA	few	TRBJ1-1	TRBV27	TGTGCCAGCAGTTTGCGCGTCCGGGGTCCAAGCCGGGGCACTGAAGCTTTCTTT	CASSLRVRGPSRGTEAFF
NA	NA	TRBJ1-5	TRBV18	TGTGCCAGCTCAACAGTTGACAGGAATCAGCCCCAGCATTTT	CASSTVDRNQPQHF
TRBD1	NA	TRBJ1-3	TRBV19	TGTGCCAGTAGCCCCGACAGGGAACTATATTTT	CASSPDRELYF
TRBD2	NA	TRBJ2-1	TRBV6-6	TGTGCCAGCAGGTCCCCGACTAGCGAGTCCTACAATGAGCAGTTCTTC	CASRSPTSESYNEQFF
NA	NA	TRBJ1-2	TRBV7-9	TGTTCCAGCAGCCCCGCTAAGGGGGAAGCTGGCTACACCTTC	CSSSPAKGEAGYTF
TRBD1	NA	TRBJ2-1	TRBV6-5	TGTGCCAGCAGTTATCAAGGGGACAGACCCTACGTTTTCTTC	CASSYQGDRPYVFF
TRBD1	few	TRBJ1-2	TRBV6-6	TGTGCCAGCAGTTACGACAGGGGCGACGGCTACACCTTC	CASSYDRGDGYTF
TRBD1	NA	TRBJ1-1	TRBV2	TGTGCCAGCATGAGACAGGGGGCGCTTACTAACACTGAAGCTTTCTTT	CASMRQGALTNTEAFF
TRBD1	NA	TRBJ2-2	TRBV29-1	TGCAGTCTTAAGTGGACAGGAAACGGGGAGCTGTTTTTT	CSLKWTGNGELFF
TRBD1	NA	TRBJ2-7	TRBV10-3	TGTGCCATCAGTGAGGTGGGACAGAACAACTACGAGCAGTACTTC	CAISEVGQNNYEQYF
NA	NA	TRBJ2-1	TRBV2	TGTGCCACCCAAGGCAGCGGCCCCAGCTCCTACAATGAGCAGTTCTTC	CATQGSGPSSYNEQFF
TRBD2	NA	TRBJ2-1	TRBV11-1	TGTGCCAGCAGCGCGACTAGCGGGAGCGAGTGGTTCTTC	CASSATSGSEWFF
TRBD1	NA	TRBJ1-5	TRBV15	TGTGCCACCAGCATCCCCGGACAGGGCAATCAGCCCCAGCATTTT	CATSIPGQGNQPQHF
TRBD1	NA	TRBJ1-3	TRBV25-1	TGTGCCAGCAGGGACAGGGGAGTAGACGGAAACACCATATATTTT	CASRDRGVDGNTIYF
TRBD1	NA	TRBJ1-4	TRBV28	TGTGCCAGCAGAGCCCAGGGGGCGCGAGGAGAAAAACTGTTTTTT	CASRAQGARGEKLFF
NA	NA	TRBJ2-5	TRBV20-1	TGCAGTGCTGAGAGGGAGACCCAGTACTTC	CSAERETQYF
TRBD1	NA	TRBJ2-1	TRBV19	TGTGCCAGTAGTATTAGGACAGGGGGACACAATGAGCAGTTCTTC	CASSIRTGGHNEQFF
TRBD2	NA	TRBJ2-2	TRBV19	TGTGCCAGTAGTAGCACTCATAGCGGGACGGAGGGGGAGCTGTTTTTT	CASSSTHSGTEGELFF
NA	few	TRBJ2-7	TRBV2	TGTGCCAGCAGTGGAAATAGCGGCGCCTACGAGCAGTACTTC	CASSGNSGAYEQYF
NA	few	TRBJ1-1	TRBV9	TGTGCCAGCATGTCCGGTGGTGGAGAGGTAAACACTGAAGCTTTCTTT	CASMSGGGEVNTEAFF
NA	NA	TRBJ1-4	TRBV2	TGTGCCAGCAGCATACTTTTGAGCACAACTAATGAAAAACTGTTTTTT	CASSILLSTTNEKLFF
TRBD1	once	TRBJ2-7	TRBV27	TGTGCCAGCAGTTCAGGGGGTGTCCCTTACGAGCAGTACTTC	CASSSGGVPYEQYF
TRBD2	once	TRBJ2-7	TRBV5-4	TGTGCCGGCAGCTTGGGGGGGACTAGCGCGATCTCCTACGAGCAGTACTTC	CAGSLGGTSAISYEQYF
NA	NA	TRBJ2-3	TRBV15	TGTGCCACCAGCAGGACTGAGGATTCAGATACGCAGTATTTT	CATSRTEDSDTQYF
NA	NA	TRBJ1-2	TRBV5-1	TGCGCCAGCAGCTTTAACGGGGAGAACTATGGCTACACCTTC	CASSFNGENYGYTF
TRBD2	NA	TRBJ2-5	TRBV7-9	TGTGCCAGCAGCCACTCGACGGGGGGAGGGGTGAAGACCCAGTACTTC	CASSHSTGGGVKTQYF
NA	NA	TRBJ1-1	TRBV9	TGTGCCAGCAGCGACCCTAGGACACGGAATGCCCGGAACACTGAAGCTTTCTTT	CASSDPRTRNARNTEAFF
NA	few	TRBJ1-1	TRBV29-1	TGCAGCGTTGAGTTGACAGCTCTTACGGCTTTCTTT	CSVELTALTAFF
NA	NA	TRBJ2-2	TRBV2	TGTGCCAGCAGTGCAGGGGCCGGGGAGCTGTTTTTT	CASSAGAGELFF
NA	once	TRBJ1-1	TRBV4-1	TGCGCCAGCAGCCAGGACGCGGGATCCACAAGAAAAGAAGCTTTCTTT	CASSQDAGSTRKEAFF
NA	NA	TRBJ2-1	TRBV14	TGTGCCAGCAGCCAAACCCTCAGGGGCCATGAGCAGTTCTTC	CASSQTLRGHEQFF
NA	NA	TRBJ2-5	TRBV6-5	TGTGCCAGCCAACCCGTACGGGTAGGGACCCAGTACTTC	CASQPVRVGTQYF
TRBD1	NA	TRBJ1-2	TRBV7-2	TGTGCCAGCAGCCGAGTCGGGGGACAGATTGGCTATGGCTACACCTTC	CASSRVGGQIGYGYTF
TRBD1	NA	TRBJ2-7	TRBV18	TGTGCCAGCTCACGGACAGGGGCTTCTCCGGGCTACGAGCAGTACTTC	CASSRTGASPGYEQYF
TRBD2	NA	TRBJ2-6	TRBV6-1	TGTGCCAGCAGTGAAATCGAGCGGGAGGATGGGGCCAACGTCCTGACTTTC	CASSEIEREDGANVLTF
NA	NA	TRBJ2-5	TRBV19	TGTGCCAGTAGGCCTCTCGGAAGCGGCCTACGGGAGACCCAGTACTTC	CASRPLGSGLRETQYF
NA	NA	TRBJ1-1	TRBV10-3	TGTGCCATCAGTGAGCGGGAGCTGAACACTGAAGCTTTCTTT	CAISERELNTEAFF
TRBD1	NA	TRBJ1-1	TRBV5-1	TGCGCCAGCAGCTGGGACAGGGTGTTCACTGAAGCTTTCTTT	CASSWDRVFTEAFF
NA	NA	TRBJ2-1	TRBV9	TGTGCCAGCAGCGTAGTTGGGAGAGGTAATGAGCAGTTCTTC	CASSVVGRGNEQFF
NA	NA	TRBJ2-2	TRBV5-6	TGTGCCAGCAGCTTTATCCACACCGGGGAGCTGTTTTTT	CASSFIHTGELFF
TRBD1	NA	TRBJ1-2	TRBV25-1	TGTGCCAGCAGTGAGTCTACCACAGGGGGTTATGGCTACACCTTC	CASSESTTGGYGYTF
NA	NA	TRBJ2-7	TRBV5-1	TGCGCCAGCAGCTTGGAGGCAGGGGCCTACGAGCAGTACTTC	CASSLEAGAYEQYF